This TCR beta chain was obtained from a study of blood T cell repertoires in COVID-19. The overall study: Donors in the United States, Italy and Spain gave samples during acute or convalescent COVID-19.

Germline loops: CDR1 LNHDA, CDR2 SQIVND (reference sequence). Trimming cost V 7 bases and J 3 bases; bases outside gene matches: 8. The CDR3 consists of 14 residues. This clone showed up just once. Sequencing used immunoSEQ multiplex PCR; TCRdb keeps in-frame clones, though not all of them. The table has 150,000 to 200,000 clones, approximately 80% seen once. The receptor was isolated from a middle-aged man who had recovered from COVID-19. This chain uses TRBV19 with TRBJ1-1, with TRBD1 identical over 7 bases. The sample consisted of PBMCs or T cells enriched from blood (not recorded which). The CDR3 DNA reads TGTGCCAGTATCTTACAGGGGTCGTACACTGAAGCTTTCTTT. Amino acids: CASILQGSYTEAFF.